This T cell receptor beta chain came from a study of identifying expanded T cells in peripheral blood. Collection occurred without any documented infections or immune events in donors. Study-wide findings and caveats: Across healthy donors, higher total template counts meant significantly greater approximately 2-week count variance.

With respect to this clone: Its antigen is currently unknown.

Clones were read by immunoSEQ multiplex PCR, and TCRdb kept only the in-frame ones, dropping some. The sample has approximately 80,000 clones, approximately 84% seen once. V gave up 2 bases and J gave up 0 bases; unmatched junction bases: 4. CDR3 size: 17 residues. Germline CDR1 SGHNT, CDR2 YENEEA. This rearrangement joins TRBV11-3 to TRBJ2-3; 11 bases line up with TRBD2. Sequencing input: blood. The source of this sequence is a person between 18 and 75 years old in good health. CDR3 bases: TGTGCCAGCAGCTTATCCCGGACTAGCGGGAGCACAGATACGCAGTATTTT. This gives the protein CASSLSRTSGSTDTQYF.